This T cell receptor (beta chain) originates from a study of beta chain bispecific antibodies for T cell cancers. Study-wide background: TRBV sequencing of surviving healthy T cells measured each family's depletion. Jurkat cells expressed TRBV12-3; HPB-ALL cells expressed TRBV5-5. Study-wide points: In these mixed samples, most targeted TRBV reads derived from the leukemia cell line. The anti-TRBV5-5 antibody also binds TRBV5-6, a similar gene.

The CDR3 is 15 amino acids. The V and J ends lost 4 bases and 5 bases respectively, with 18 bases between them. Germline loops: CDR1 SGHKS, CDR2 YYEKEE (reference sequence). This clonotype is labeled medium-sized. Its antigen is as yet unknown. Unique molecular identifier barcodes measured each clonotype's abundance. Via MiXCR, TCRdb re-called the 5' RACE reads, giving one row per CDR3 protein. The data contain over 20,000 distinct CDR3 sequences, approximately 2.5% of them singletons. Expansion lasted 3 days, with either anti-CD3 antibody OKT3 or CD3/CD28 beads. The genes are TRBV5-5 and TRBJ1-1; D uncertain. The sequence came from a human donor in good health. Some clones in this sample may be carry-over from other donors' samples. Material for sequencing was healthy donor T cells cultured with leukemia cells. The DNA for the CDR3 is TGTGCCAGCAGCCCCGGCGTCTCCCCTGGGACTGAAGCTTTCTTT. Its translation: CASSPGVSPGTEAFF.